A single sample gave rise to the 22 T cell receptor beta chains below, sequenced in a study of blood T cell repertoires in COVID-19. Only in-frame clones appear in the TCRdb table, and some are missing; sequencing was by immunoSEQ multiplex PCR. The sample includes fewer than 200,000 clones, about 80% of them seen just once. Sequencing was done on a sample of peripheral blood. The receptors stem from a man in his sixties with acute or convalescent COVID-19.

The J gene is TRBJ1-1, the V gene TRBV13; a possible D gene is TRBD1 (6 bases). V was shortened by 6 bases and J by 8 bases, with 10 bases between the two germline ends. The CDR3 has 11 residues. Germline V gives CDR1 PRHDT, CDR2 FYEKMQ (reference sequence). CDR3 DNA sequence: TGTGCCAGCAGAAACAGGGAAGAAGCTTTCTTT. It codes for CASRNREEAFF.

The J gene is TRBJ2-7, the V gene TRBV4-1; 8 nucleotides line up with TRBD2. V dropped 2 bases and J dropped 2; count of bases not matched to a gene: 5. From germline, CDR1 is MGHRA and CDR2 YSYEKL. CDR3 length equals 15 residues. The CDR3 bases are TGCGCCAGCAGCCAACTCACGGGGGGGACCTACGAGCAGTACTTC. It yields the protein CASSQLTGGTYEQYF.

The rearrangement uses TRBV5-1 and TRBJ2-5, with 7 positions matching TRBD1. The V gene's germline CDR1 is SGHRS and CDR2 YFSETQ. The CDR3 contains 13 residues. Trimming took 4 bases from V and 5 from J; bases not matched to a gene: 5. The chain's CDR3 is CASSKSGGETQYF. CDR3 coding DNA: TGCGCCAGCAGCAAGTCAGGGGGTGAGACCCAGTACTTC.

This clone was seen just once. The CDR3: CAWKRGPSGNTIYF. As DNA, the CDR3 is TGTGCCTGGAAAAGAGGTCCGTCTGGAAACACCATATATTTT. V and J are TRBV30 and TRBJ1-3; unclear D gene. The CDR3 sequence is 14 residues long. Germline lookup yields CDR1 GTSNPN and CDR2 SVGIG (reference sequence). Trimming removed 4 bases at V and 1 base at J, with 11 bases between.

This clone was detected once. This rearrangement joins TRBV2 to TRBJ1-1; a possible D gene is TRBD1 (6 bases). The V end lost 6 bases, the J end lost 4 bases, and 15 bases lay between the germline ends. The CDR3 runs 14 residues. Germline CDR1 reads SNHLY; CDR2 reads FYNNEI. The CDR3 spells CASSSTGKITEAFF. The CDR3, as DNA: TGTGCCAGCAGCTCCACAGGGAAGATCACTGAAGCTTTCTTT.

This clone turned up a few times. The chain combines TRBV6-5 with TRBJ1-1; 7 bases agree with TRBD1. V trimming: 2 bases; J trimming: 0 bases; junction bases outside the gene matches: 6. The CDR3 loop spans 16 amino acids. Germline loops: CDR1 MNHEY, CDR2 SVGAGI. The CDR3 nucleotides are TGTGCCAGCAGTTACACCCGGACAGGACTGAACACTGAAGCTTTCTTT. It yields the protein CASSYTRTGLNTEAFF.

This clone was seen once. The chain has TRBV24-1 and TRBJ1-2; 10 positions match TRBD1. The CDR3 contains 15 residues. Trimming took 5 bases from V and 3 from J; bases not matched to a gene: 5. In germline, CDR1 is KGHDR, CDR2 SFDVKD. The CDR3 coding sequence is TGTGCCACCAGTGGAGGGGACAGGGGTGACTATGGCTACACCTTC. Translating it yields CATSGGDRGDYGYTF.

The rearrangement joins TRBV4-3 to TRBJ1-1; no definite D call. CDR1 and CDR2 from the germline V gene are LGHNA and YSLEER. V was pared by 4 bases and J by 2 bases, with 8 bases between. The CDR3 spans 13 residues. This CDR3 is CASSLGSNTEAFF. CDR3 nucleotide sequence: TGCGCCAGCAGCCTCGGTTCTAACACTGAAGCTTTCTTT.

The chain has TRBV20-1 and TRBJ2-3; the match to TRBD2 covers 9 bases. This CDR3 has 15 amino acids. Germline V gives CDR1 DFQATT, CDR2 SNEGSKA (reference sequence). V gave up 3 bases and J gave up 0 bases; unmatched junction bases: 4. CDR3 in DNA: TGCAGTGCTAGTACTAGCGGGCTAAGCACAGATACGCAGTATTTT. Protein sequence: CSASTSGLSTDTQYF.

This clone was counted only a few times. The CDR3 protein is CASSSQGATEAFF. The CDR3 DNA reads TGTGCCAGCAGTAGCCAGGGGGCGACTGAAGCTTTCTTT. The chain recombines TRBV5-4 with TRBJ1-1, with 8 bases fitting TRBD1. In germline, CDR1 is SGHNT, CDR2 YYREEE (reference sequence). The CDR3 has 13 residues. V lost 5 bases and J lost 5; bases outside the gene matches: 5.

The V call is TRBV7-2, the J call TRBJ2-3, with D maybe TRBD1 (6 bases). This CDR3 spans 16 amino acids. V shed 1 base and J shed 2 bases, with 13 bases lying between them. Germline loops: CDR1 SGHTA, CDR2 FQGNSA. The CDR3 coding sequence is TGTGCCAGCAGCTTAGGGTGGGGGCAATCCACAGATACGCAGTATTTT. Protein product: CASSLGWGQSTDTQYF.

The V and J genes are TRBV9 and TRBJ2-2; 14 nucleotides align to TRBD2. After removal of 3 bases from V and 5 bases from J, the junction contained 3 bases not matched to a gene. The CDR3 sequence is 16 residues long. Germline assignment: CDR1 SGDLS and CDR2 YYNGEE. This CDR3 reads CASSARLAGGTGELFF. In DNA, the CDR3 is TGTGCCAGCAGCGCAAGACTAGCGGGAGGGACCGGGGAGCTGTTTTTT.

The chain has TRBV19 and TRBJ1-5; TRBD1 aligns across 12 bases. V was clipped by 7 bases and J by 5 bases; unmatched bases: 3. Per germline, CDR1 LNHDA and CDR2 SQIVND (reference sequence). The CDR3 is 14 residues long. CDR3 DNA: TGTGCCAGTACCGGGACAGGGGGCTATCAGCCCCAGCATTTT. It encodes CASTGTGGYQPQHF.

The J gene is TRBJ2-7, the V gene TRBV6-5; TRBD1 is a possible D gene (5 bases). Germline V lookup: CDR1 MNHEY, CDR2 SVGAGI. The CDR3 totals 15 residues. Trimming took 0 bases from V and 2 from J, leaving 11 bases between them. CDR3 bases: TGTGCCAGCAGTTACTCGGTGGGGCCAACCTACGAGCAGTACTTC. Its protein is CASSYSVGPTYEQYF.

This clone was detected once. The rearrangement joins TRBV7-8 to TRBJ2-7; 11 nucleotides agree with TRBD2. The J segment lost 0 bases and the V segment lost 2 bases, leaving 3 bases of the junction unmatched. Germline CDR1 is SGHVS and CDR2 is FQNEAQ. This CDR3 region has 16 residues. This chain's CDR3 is CASSLTLAGGSYEQYF. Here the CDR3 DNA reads TGTGCCAGCAGCTTAACCCTAGCGGGGGGCTCCTACGAGCAGTACTTC.

The CDR3 DNA follows: TGTGCTAGTGGTTTGGACAGGAACATTCAGTACTTC. It translates to CASGLDRNIQYF. This rearrangement joins TRBV12-5 to TRBJ2-4, with D possibly TRBD1 on 5 matching bases. The CDR3 extends over 12 amino acids. V lost 1 base to trimming and J lost 7 bases, with 5 bases between them. The germline V gene has CDR1 LGHNT and CDR2 FRNRAP.

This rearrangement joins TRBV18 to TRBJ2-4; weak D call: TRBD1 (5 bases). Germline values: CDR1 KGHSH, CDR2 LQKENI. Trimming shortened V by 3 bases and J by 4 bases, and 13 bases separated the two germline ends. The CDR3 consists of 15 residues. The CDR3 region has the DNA TGTGCCAGCTCACCGACAGCTCAAGAAAAAAACATTCAGTACTTC. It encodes CASSPTAQEKNIQYF.

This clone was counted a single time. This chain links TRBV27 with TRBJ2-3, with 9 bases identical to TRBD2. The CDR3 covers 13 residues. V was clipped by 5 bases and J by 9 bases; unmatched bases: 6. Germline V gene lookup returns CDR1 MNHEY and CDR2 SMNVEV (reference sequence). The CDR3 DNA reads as TGTGCCAGCAGTCCCCCCGCGGGGGGGACGCAGTATTTT. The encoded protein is CASSPPAGGTQYF.

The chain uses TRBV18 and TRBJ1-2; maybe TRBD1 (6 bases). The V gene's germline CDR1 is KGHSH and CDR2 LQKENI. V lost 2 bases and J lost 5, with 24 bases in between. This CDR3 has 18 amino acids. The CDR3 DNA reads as TGTGCCAGCTCACCAACTACCCCCGGTAGGGGGAAGGGGTATGGCTACACCTTC. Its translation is CASSPTTPGRGKGYGYTF.

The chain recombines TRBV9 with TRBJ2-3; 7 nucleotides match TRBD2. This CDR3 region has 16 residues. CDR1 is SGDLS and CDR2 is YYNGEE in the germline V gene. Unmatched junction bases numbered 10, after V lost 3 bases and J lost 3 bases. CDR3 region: CASSGGTSDRTDTQYF. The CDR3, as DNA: TGTGCCAGCAGCGGCGGAACTAGCGATCGGACAGATACGCAGTATTTT.

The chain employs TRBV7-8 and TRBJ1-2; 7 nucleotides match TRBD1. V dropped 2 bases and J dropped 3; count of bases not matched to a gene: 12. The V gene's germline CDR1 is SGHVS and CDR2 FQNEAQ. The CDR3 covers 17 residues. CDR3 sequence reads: CASSLHPQGVGDYGYTF. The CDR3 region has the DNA TGTGCCAGCAGCTTACACCCGCAGGGGGTCGGGGACTATGGCTACACCTTC.

The CDR3 loop reads CASSESQEEFF. CDR3 bases: TGTGCCAGCAGTGAATCGCAAGAGGAGTTCTTC. The chain is built from TRBV2 and TRBJ2-1; D remains ambiguous. Germline-derived CDR1 and CDR2 are SNHLY and FYNNEI. There are 11 residues in the CDR3. V gave up 2 bases and J gave up 14 bases, with 10 bases separating them.